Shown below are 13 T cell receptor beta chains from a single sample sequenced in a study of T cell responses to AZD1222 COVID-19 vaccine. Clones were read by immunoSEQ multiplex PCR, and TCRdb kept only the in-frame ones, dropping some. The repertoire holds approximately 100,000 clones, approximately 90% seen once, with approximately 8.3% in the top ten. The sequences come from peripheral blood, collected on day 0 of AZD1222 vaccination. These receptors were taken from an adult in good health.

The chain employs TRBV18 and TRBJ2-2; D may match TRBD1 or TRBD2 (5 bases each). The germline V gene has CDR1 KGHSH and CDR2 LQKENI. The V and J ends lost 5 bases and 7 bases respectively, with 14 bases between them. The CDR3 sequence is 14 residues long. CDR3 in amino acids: CASSSGWDGGELFF. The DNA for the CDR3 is TGTGCCAGCTCATCCGGGTGGGACGGCGGGGAGCTGTTTTTT.

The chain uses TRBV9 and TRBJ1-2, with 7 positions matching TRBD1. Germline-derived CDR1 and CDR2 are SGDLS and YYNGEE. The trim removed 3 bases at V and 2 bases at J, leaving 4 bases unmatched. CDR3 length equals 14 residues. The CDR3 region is CASSALTGNYGYTF. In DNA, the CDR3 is TGTGCCAGCAGCGCCTTGACAGGGAACTATGGCTACACCTTC.

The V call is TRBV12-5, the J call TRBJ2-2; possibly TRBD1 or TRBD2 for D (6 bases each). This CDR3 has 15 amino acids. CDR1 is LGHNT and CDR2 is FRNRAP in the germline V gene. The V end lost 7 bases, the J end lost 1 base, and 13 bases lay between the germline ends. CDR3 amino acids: CASAHEGGNTGELFF. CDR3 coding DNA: TGTGCTAGTGCTCACGAGGGGGGGAACACCGGGGAGCTGTTTTTT.

The CDR3 loop is CASSLGPLFGETQYF. CDR3 nucleotide sequence: TGTGCCAGCAGCTTGGGCCCTCTATTTGGAGAGACCCAGTACTTC. The rearrangement uses TRBV5-6 and TRBJ2-5; no clear D. The CDR3 is 15 amino acids. Germline CDR1 SGHDT, CDR2 YYEEEE. V gave up 0 bases and J gave up 4 bases, with 13 bases separating them.

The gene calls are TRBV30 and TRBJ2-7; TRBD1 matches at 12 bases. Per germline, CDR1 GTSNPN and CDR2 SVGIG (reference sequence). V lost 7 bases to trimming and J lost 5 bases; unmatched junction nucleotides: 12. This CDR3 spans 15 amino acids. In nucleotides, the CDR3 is TGTGCCTTCTTAAACCGGGACAGGGGGCAAAACGAGCAGTACTTC. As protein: CAFLNRDRGQNEQYF.

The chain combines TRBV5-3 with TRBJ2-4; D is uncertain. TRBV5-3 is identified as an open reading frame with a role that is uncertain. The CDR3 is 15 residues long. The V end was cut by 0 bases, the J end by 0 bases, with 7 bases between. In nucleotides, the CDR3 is TGTGCCAGAAGCTTGGGGCAGCTAGCCAAAAACATTCAGTACTTC. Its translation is CARSLGQLAKNIQYF.

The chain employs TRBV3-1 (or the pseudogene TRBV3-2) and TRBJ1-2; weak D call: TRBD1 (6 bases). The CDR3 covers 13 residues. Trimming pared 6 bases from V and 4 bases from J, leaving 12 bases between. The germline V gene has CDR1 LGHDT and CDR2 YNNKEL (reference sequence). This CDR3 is CASRGGISYGYTF. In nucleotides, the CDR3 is TGTGCCAGCAGAGGGGGAATTTCCTATGGCTACACCTTC.

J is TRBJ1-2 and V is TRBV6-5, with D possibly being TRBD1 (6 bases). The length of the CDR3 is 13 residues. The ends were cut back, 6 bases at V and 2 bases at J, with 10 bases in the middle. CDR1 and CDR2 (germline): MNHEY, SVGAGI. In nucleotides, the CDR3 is TGTGCCAGCAGCCCCGGACAGAACTATGGCTACACCTTC. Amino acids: CASSPGQNYGYTF.

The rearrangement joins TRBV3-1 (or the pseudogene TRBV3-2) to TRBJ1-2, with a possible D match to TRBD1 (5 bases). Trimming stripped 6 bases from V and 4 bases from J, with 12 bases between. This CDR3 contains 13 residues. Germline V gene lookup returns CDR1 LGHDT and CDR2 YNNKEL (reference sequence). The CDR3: CASSLGAGYGYTF. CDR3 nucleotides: TGTGCCAGCAGTCTAGGGGCAGGCTATGGCTACACCTTC.

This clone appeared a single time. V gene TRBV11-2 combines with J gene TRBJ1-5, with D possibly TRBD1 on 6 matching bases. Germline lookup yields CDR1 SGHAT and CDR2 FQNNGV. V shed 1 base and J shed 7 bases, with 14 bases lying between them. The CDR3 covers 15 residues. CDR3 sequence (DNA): TGTGCCAGCAGCTTAGGTACAGGGCAGGGACAGCCCCAGCATTTT. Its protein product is CASSLGTGQGQPQHF.

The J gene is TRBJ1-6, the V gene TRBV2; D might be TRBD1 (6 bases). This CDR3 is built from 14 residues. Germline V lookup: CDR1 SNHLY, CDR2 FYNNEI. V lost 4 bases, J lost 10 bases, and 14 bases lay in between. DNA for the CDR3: TGTGCCAGCAGTGCAACAGGGTATGAGTCACCCCTCCACTTT. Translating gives CASSATGYESPLHF.

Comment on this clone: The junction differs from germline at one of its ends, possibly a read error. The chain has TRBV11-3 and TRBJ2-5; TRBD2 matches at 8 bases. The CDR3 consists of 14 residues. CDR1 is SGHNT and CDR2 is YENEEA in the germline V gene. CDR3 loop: CASSLDRQRGMYNF. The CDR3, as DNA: TGTGCCAGCAGCTTAGATAGGCAGCGGGGGATGTACAACTTC.

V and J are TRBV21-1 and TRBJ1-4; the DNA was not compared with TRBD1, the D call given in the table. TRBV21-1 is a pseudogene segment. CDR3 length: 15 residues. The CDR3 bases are TGTGCCAGCAGCAAAGTTCAGGGCAGTCGGGAAAAACTGTTTTTT. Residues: CASSKVQGSREKLFF.